The 24 T cell receptor beta chains listed next were all sequenced from one sample in a study of CD8 T cells in ankylosing spondylitis. TCRdb itself ran the 5' RACE reads through MiXCR, one entry per CDR3 protein. The repertoire consists of around 340,000 distinct CDR3 sequences, with approximately 20% occurring once and the leading ten covering 13%. The sample consisted of blood, either unsorted or a sorted T cell fraction (not recorded which). The receptors stem from a male donor with ankylosing spondylitis or in good health (not recorded which).

The chain employs TRBV10-1 and TRBJ2-1; D gene uncertain. Per the germline V gene, CDR1 is WNHNN and CDR2 is SYGVQD (reference sequence). This CDR3 contains 13 residues. V lost 7 bases and J 6 bases, leaving 13 bases between the germline ends. CDR3 nucleotides: TGCGCCAGCAATTCGTTAGGATCCAATGAGCAGTTCTTC. It yields the protein CASNSLGSNEQFF.

The J gene is TRBJ2-1, the V gene TRBV4-2; a possible D gene is TRBD1 (6 bases). V shed 2 bases and J shed 8 bases, with 16 bases lying between them. The V gene's germline CDR1 is LGHNA and CDR2 YNFKEQ. The CDR3 extends over 15 amino acids. In nucleotides, the CDR3 is TGTGCCAGCAGCCAAATCGGGGACAACGGCTATGAGCAGTTCTTC. As protein: CASSQIGDNGYEQFF.

This clonotype was seen only a few times. This sequence joins TRBV7-8 and TRBJ2-1, with D hard to call. Trimming stripped 4 bases from V and 0 bases from J, with 10 bases between. Germline lookup yields CDR1 SGHVS and CDR2 FQNEAQ. This CDR3 has 15 residues. DNA for the CDR3: TGTGCCAGCAGCTACGACAAATACTCCTACAATGAGCAGTTCTTC. This encodes CASSYDKYSYNEQFF.

This sequence joins TRBV12-3 or TRBV12-4 and TRBJ2-1; 12 bases are shared with TRBD1. CDR3 length: 16 residues. Trimming at V came to 7 bases and at J to 5 bases, leaving 9 bases not matched to a gene. In nucleotides, the CDR3 is TGTGCCAGCAAAGGGCGGGACAGGGGGCCAGACAATGAGCAGTTCTTC. Protein sequence: CASKGRDRGPDNEQFF.

The gene calls are TRBV5-6 and TRBJ2-3; 7 nucleotides agree with TRBD2. Germline V CDR1 and CDR2: SGHDT, YYEEEE. Trimming took 0 bases from V and 4 from J; bases not matched to a gene: 5. CDR3 length equals 15 residues. DNA of the CDR3: TGTGCCAGCAGCTTGGACGGACTAGAATCAGATACGCAGTATTTT. Translation gives CASSLDGLESDTQYF. The variable domain in full, completed from reference TRBV5-6 and TRBJ2-3, reads DAGVTQSPTHLIKTRGQQVTLRCSPKSGHDTVSWYQQALGQGPQFIFQYYEEEERQRGNFPDRFSGHQFPNYSSELNVNALLLGDSALYLCASSLDGLESDTQYFGPGTRLTVL.

This clonotype was counted between two and nine times. The genes are TRBV29-1 and TRBJ1-5, with D hard to call. In germline, CDR1 is SQVTM, CDR2 ANQGSEA. CDR3 length: 10 amino acids. Trimming took off 4 bases at V and 7 bases at J, with 5 bases between the two ends. CDR3 in DNA: TGCAGCGTTGGGGTCCAGCCCCAGCATTTT. Translated: CSVGVQPQHF.

This clonotype was counted between two and nine times. The V and J genes are TRBV5-6 and TRBJ2-7, with D perhaps assigned TRBD1 or TRBD2 (5 bases each). CDR3 length equals 14 residues. V was pared by 4 bases and J by 5 bases, with 16 bases between. Germline-derived CDR1 and CDR2 are SGHDT and YYEEEE. The CDR3 region has the DNA TGTGCCAGCAGCGCCCCCCTAGGGACCCACGAGCAGTACTTC. This codes for CASSAPLGTHEQYF.

CDR3 amino acids: CASSQERVLVDTQYF. The DNA for the CDR3 is TGCGCCAGCAGCCAAGAAAGGGTCCTGGTAGATACGCAGTATTTT. The chain joins TRBV4-1 to TRBJ2-3; D is uncertain. The CDR3 spans 15 residues. Germline CDR1 and CDR2: MGHRA and YSYEKL. V gave up 0 bases and J gave up 5 bases, with 12 bases separating them.

The chain carries TRBV20-1 and TRBJ2-1; the D call may be TRBD1 or TRBD2 (5 bases each). The CDR3 is 15 amino acids. Trimming cost V 5 bases and J 0 bases, with 14 bases left between them. Germline loops: CDR1 DFQATT, CDR2 SNEGSKA (reference sequence). The CDR3 coding sequence is TGCAGTGCTCGAACGGGACCCGCCTCCTACAATGAGCAGTTCTTC. It yields the protein CSARTGPASYNEQFF.

V is TRBV4-2 and J is TRBJ2-7, with a possible D match to TRBD2 (7 bases). Trimming shortened V by 1 base and J by 2 bases, and 12 bases separated the two germline ends. The CDR3 length is 15 residues. Germline CDR1 LGHNA, CDR2 YNFKEQ. The CDR3 coding sequence is TGTGCCAGCAGCCAAGGGGGGGGGCCTGCCTACGAGCAGTACTTC. Translating gives CASSQGGGPAYEQYF.

V usage is TRBV4-2 and J usage is TRBJ2-5; D not resolved. V was clipped by 0 bases and J by 6 bases, with 11 bases between them. CDR3 length: 14 residues. In germline, CDR1 is LGHNA, CDR2 YNFKEQ. CDR3 sequence: CASSQDNLWQTQYF. DNA of the CDR3: TGTGCCAGCAGCCAAGACAACCTTTGGCAGACCCAGTACTTC.

This clonotype has a handful of counts. This chain joins TRBV21-1 and TRBJ1-5; TRBD1, the table's D call, was not compared with the DNA. TRBV21-1 is marked as a pseudogene. This CDR3 has 16 residues. CDR3 region: CASRPGTGGLFQPQHF. The CDR3 DNA follows: TGTGCCAGCAGACCCGGGACAGGGGGTCTCTTTCAGCCCCAGCATTTT.

This rearrangement joins TRBV5-6 to TRBJ2-7; 8 positions match TRBD2. Per germline, CDR1 SGHDT and CDR2 YYEEEE. Germline trimming cut 2 bases from V and 9 bases from J; bases unmatched to any gene: 10. There are 14 residues in the CDR3. The CDR3 here is CASSFGLAVGRQYF. In DNA form, the CDR3 reads TGTGCCAGCAGCTTTGGACTAGCTGTCGGAAGGCAGTACTTC. Supplemented by reference TRBV5-6 and TRBJ2-7, the full variable domain reads DAGVTQSPTHLIKTRGQQVTLRCSPKSGHDTVSWYQQALGQGPQFIFQYYEEEERQRGNFPDRFSGHQFPNYSSELNVNALLLGDSALYLCASSFGLAVGRQYFGPGTRLTVT.

This clonotype was observed once. The chain recombines TRBV5-5 with TRBJ2-5; maybe TRBD2 (5 bases). Trimming removed 7 bases at V and 2 bases at J, with 15 bases between. This CDR3 has 14 amino acids. The germline gives CDR1 SGHKS, CDR2 YYEKEE (reference sequence). Here the CDR3 reads CASSLLEDQETQYF. Here the CDR3 DNA reads TGTGCCAGCTCCCTGTTGGAGGATCAAGAGACCCAGTACTTC.

The V and J genes are TRBV6-2 or TRBV6-3 and TRBJ2-7; D uncertain. The CDR3 totals 16 residues. Trimming pared 6 bases from V and 1 base from J, leaving 19 bases between. Germline-derived CDR1 and CDR2 are MNHEY and SVGEGT. In nucleotides, the CDR3 is TGTGCCAGCAGCCAGAGCCTAGGGATCTTTTCCTACGAGCAGTACTTC. This gives the protein CASSQSLGIFSYEQYF.

The J gene is TRBJ2-7, the V gene TRBV2; 8 bases agree with TRBD1. The CDR3 consists of 16 residues. Unmatched junction bases numbered 8, after V lost 4 bases and J lost 0 bases. Germline V CDR1 and CDR2: SNHLY, FYNNEI. Here the CDR3 DNA reads TGTGCCAGCAGTGGGGGTCGGGACAGGAGCTCCTACGAGCAGTACTTC. The encoded protein is CASSGGRDRSSYEQYF.

This clonotype turned up a few times. A read error may account for a junction end that differs from germline. The chain combines TRBV29-1 with TRBJ2-1; D might be TRBD1 (7 bases). Germline V CDR1 and CDR2: SQVTM, ANQGSEA. The CDR3 has 13 residues. The CDR3 sequence is CSAEGGAGNEQFF. As DNA, the CDR3 is TGCAGCGCTGAAGGGGGCGCGGGAAATGAGCAGTTCTTC.

This sequence joins TRBV11-2 and TRBJ1-1, with D possibly matching TRBD1 (5 bases). This CDR3 is 14 amino acids long. The V and J ends lost 0 bases and 8 bases respectively, with 13 bases between them. Germline V lookup: CDR1 SGHAT, CDR2 FQNNGV. CDR3 bases: TGTGCCAGCAGCTTAGATGGGGATTGGGGGGAAGCTTTCTTT. Its protein is CASSLDGDWGEAFF.

This clonotype was observed a few times. The chain's CDR3 is CASSLGPGQWAFF. CDR3 coding DNA: TGTGCCAGCAGCTTAGGGCCAGGGCAGTGGGCTTTCTTT. V usage is TRBV5-5 and J usage is TRBJ1-1; D is perhaps TRBD1 (5 bases). This CDR3 has 13 residues. From germline, CDR1 is SGHKS and CDR2 YYEKEE (reference sequence). V lost 2 bases and J lost 11, with 16 bases in between. The variable domain in full, completed from reference TRBV5-5 and TRBJ1-1, reads DAGVTQSPTHLIKTRGQQVTLRCSPISGHKSVSWYQQVLGQGPQFIFQYYEKEERGRGNFPDRFSARQFPNYSSELNVNALLLGDSALYLCASSLGPGQWAFFGQGTRLTVV.

This clonotype was found a few times. The gene calls are TRBV18 and TRBJ2-5; D gene unclear. The CDR3 is made up of 16 amino acids. CDR1 and CDR2 from the germline V gene are KGHSH and LQKENI. V lost 2 bases, J lost 0 bases, and 13 bases lay in between. The CDR3, as DNA: TGTGCCAGCTCACCAGATTATACGTTTTACCAAGAGACCCAGTACTTC. Translation: CASSPDYTFYQETQYF.

J is TRBJ2-7 and V is TRBV7-9; 14 bases agree with TRBD2. This CDR3 region has 15 residues. CDR1 and CDR2 from the germline V gene are SEHNR and FQNEAQ (reference sequence). The ends lost 4 bases at V and 5 bases at J; junction bases unmatched: 4. The DNA of the CDR3 is TGTGCCAGCAGCTCCCCGGGACTAGCGGGGGACGAGCAGTACTTC. Protein: CASSSPGLAGDEQYF.

This clonotype came up a few times. V usage is TRBV18 and J usage is TRBJ2-1; D uncertain. With 3 bases removed from V and 4 bases from J, the gap between germline ends came to 13 bases. This CDR3 is 15 amino acids long. Germline CDR1 KGHSH, CDR2 LQKENI. The CDR3 DNA follows: TGTGCCAGCTCACCCGGATTTTTGCTTTACAATGAGCAGTTCTTC. Encoded protein: CASSPGFLLYNEQFF.

V and J are TRBV12-3 or TRBV12-4 and TRBJ2-7; 11 positions agree with TRBD2. This CDR3 comprises 17 residues. Trimming at V came to 3 bases and at J to 2 bases, leaving 9 bases not matched to a gene. The CDR3 sequence: CASSLGPLAGGPYEQYF. The CDR3 nucleotides read TGTGCCAGCAGTTTGGGCCCCCTAGCGGGGGGACCCTACGAGCAGTACTTC.

In this sample, this clonotype turned up a few times. V usage is TRBV9 and J usage is TRBJ2-3; no clear D gene. V lost 0 bases, J lost 3 bases, and 11 bases lay in between. Germline lookup yields CDR1 SGDLS and CDR2 YYNGEE. CDR3 length: 15 amino acids. In DNA form, the CDR3 reads TGTGCCAGCAGCGTAGCTCAGGACGCGACAGATACGCAGTATTTT. It yields the protein CASSVAQDATDTQYF.